This TCR beta chain derives from a study of T-cell reconstitution after alpha-beta-depleted transplantation in children. Overall study findings and caveats: Surviving recipient T cells and thymic progenitors accounted for the high day-60 TCRbeta diversity observed in some patients. One year after transplant, T-cell counts and diversity came mostly from newly produced T cells. Alpha-beta T cells about two months after transplant reportedly derived from several hundred expanded graft clones.

Trimming took off 6 bases at V and 5 bases at J, with 13 bases between the two ends. This CDR3 has 12 amino acids. Per germline, CDR1 DFQATT and CDR2 SNEGSKA (reference sequence). This clonotype was observed many times. Antigen unknown. Unique molecular identifiers were incorporated during preparation of the TCRbeta library. From the PCR reads, TCRdb called clonotypes with MiXCR, one entry per CDR3 protein. The table lists approximately 650,000 distinct CDR3 sequences, 13% of them singletons. The TCR originated in a girl aged 2 to 9 with congenital amegakaryocytic thrombocytopenia, due to receive a stem cell transplant. The sequenced sample was PBMCs, obtained before TCRalphabeta/CD19-depleted stem cell transplant. The chain is built from TRBV20-1 and TRBJ1-1; no firm D call. The CDR3 protein is CSARWRETEAFF. The CDR3 DNA follows: TGCAGTGCCCGATGGCGTGAGACTGAAGCTTTCTTT.